These 22 T cell receptor beta chains came from one sample sequenced in a study of blood T cell repertoires in COVID-19. TCRdb's copy holds only in-frame clones and misses some; the assay was immunoSEQ multiplex PCR. This sample has under 500,000 clones; around 91% occur once, and the top ten carry roughly 1.1%. Material for sequencing was PBMCs or T cells enriched from blood (not recorded which). These receptors all stem from a man in his thirties or forties who had recovered from COVID-19.

The chain joins TRBV6-5 to TRBJ1-5, with no clear D. The CDR3 contains 13 residues. V shed 3 bases and J shed 9 bases, with 12 bases lying between them. CDR1 and CDR2 from the germline V gene are MNHEY and SVGAGI. Here the CDR3 reads CASSYSDGLPQHF. CDR3 DNA sequence: TGTGCCAGCAGTTATTCAGATGGTTTGCCCCAGCATTTT.

About this clone itself: The junction differs from germline at one of its ends, possibly a read error. The sample carries other DNA sequences with the same CDR3. This chain links TRBV3-1 (or the pseudogene TRBV3-2) with TRBJ1-5; unclear D gene. CDR1 and CDR2 from the germline V gene are LGHDT and YNNKEL (reference sequence). This CDR3 has 15 residues. The CDR3 DNA reads TGTGCCAGTAGCCAAGGGCGGTATAGCAATCAGCCCCAGCATTTT. This codes for CASSQGRYSNQPQHF.

The rearrangement joins TRBV30 to TRBJ1-1; D remains ambiguous. Germline lookup yields CDR1 GTSNPN and CDR2 SVGIG (reference sequence). CDR3 size: 11 residues. V was clipped by 5 bases and J by 1 base, with 5 bases between them. The CDR3 sequence is CAWAGNTEAFF. CDR3 coding DNA: TGTGCCTGGGCCGGGAACACTGAAGCTTTCTTT.

The chain recombines TRBV27 with TRBJ1-6; D uncertain. The CDR3 contains 13 residues. V lost 6 bases, J lost 7 bases, and 10 bases lay in between. Germline CDR1 and CDR2: MNHEY and SMNVEV (reference sequence). The CDR3 loop reads CASSTQENSPLHF. The CDR3 bases are TGTGCCAGCAGCACCCAGGAAAATTCACCCCTCCACTTT.

The chain carries TRBV7-9 and TRBJ1-1; 7 bases align to TRBD1. The J segment lost 4 bases and the V segment lost 5 bases, leaving 7 bases of the junction unmatched. Germline loops: CDR1 SEHNR, CDR2 FQNEAQ (reference sequence). This CDR3 spans 14 amino acids. The CDR3 reads CASSQQGLGTEAFF. The CDR3 nucleotides are TGTGCCAGCAGCCAACAGGGGTTGGGCACTGAAGCTTTCTTT.

This rearrangement joins TRBV3-1 (or the pseudogene TRBV3-2) to TRBJ2-5; tentatively, D is TRBD2 (6 bases). V was trimmed by 0 bases and J by 5 bases, leaving 13 bases between them. In germline, CDR1 is LGHDT, CDR2 YNNKEL (reference sequence). The CDR3 spans 15 residues. CDR3 bases: TGTGCCAGCAGCCAAGATGGGCGGGATCGGGAGACCCAGTACTTC. Amino acids: CASSQDGRDRETQYF.

The gene calls are TRBV2 and TRBJ1-5; 10 bases are a match to TRBD1. V gave up 4 bases and J gave up 3 bases; unmatched junction bases: 3. Germline CDR1 and CDR2: SNHLY and FYNNEI. This CDR3 spans 15 amino acids. The CDR3 sequence: CASSGDRGLNQPQHF. The CDR3 DNA reads as TGTGCCAGCAGTGGTGACAGGGGGCTCAATCAGCCCCAGCATTTT.

The rearrangement uses TRBV28 and TRBJ2-7, with D perhaps TRBD1 (6 bases). Looked up from germline, CDR1 is MDHEN and CDR2 is SYDVKM. The germline V and J ends were trimmed by 7 bases and 0 bases, with 13 bases remaining between them. The CDR3 has 14 residues. CDR3 protein: CASNTDSYSYEQYF. DNA of the CDR3: TGTGCCAGCAACACGGACAGCTACTCCTACGAGCAGTACTTC.

The chain links TRBV7-9 to TRBJ2-5; D uncertain. Germline lookup yields CDR1 SEHNR and CDR2 FQNEAQ (reference sequence). V lost 5 bases and J 1 base, leaving 14 bases between the germline ends. The length of the CDR3 is 15 residues. The CDR3 DNA reads TGTGCCAGCAGCCGTAAAATTACCAGCCAAGAGACCCAGTACTTC. It is translated as CASSRKITSQETQYF.

This clone was seen just once. The genes are TRBV19 and TRBJ1-5; D gene unclear. Trimming took 8 bases from V and 6 from J, leaving 11 bases between them. Germline CDR1 LNHDA, CDR2 SQIVND (reference sequence). CDR3 length: 12 amino acids. CDR3 DNA: TGTGCCAGTTCTTTCTTCTCTCAGCCCCAGCATTTT. Residues: CASSFFSQPQHF.

This chain joins TRBV28 and TRBJ1-1; D is possibly TRBD1 (6 bases). In germline, CDR1 is MDHEN, CDR2 SYDVKM. Between the trimmed V and J ends, which lost 5 bases and 10 bases, there was a span of 26 bases. The CDR3 sequence is 16 residues long. CDR3 coding DNA: TGTGCCAGCAGTAGCGGGGAGGGTGGGGGCCTTGCGACAGCTTTCTTT. Translation: CASSSGEGGGLATAFF.

The chain employs TRBV4-1 and TRBJ1-4; 7 positions match TRBD1. There are 15 residues in the CDR3. The V and J ends lost 4 bases and 5 bases, in that order; junction bases with no gene match: 7. Germline V gene data show CDR1 as MGHRA and CDR2 as YSYEKL. The CDR3 DNA is TGCGCCAGCAGCCGCGCAGGGGGTCGAAATGAAAAACTGTTTTTT. This sequence encodes CASSRAGGRNEKLFF.

The rearrangement links TRBV3-1 (or the pseudogene TRBV3-2) to TRBJ1-2, with D perhaps matching TRBD1 (5 bases). V was cut by 1 base and J by 0 bases, with 15 bases left in between. CDR3 length: 17 amino acids. Per germline, CDR1 LGHDT and CDR2 YNNKEL (reference sequence). The CDR3 region has the DNA TGTGCCAGCAGCCAAGGGTTCCAGGGAAGGACTAACTATGGCTACACCTTC. Residues: CASSQGFQGRTNYGYTF.

The chain links TRBV5-1 to TRBJ1-1; unclear D gene. Germline V gene data show CDR1 as SGHRS and CDR2 as YFSETQ. The CDR3 consists of 14 residues. V was pared by 4 bases and J by 4 bases, with 14 bases between. The CDR3 coding sequence is TGCGCCAGCAGCCGTACAGCCTTACTCACTGAAGCTTTCTTT. Its protein product is CASSRTALLTEAFF. The full variable domain, rest sourced from reference TRBV5-1 and TRBJ1-1, is KAGVTQTPRYLIKTRGQQVTLSCSPISGHRSVSWYQQTPGQGLQFLFEYFSETQRNKGNFPGRFSGRQFSNSRSEMNVSTLELGDSALYLCASSRTALLTEAFFGQGTRLTVV.

V is TRBV5-1 and J is TRBJ2-7, with 11 nucleotides matching TRBD2. This CDR3 spans 16 amino acids. V trimming: 4 bases; J trimming: 2 bases; junction bases outside the gene matches: 8. Germline lookup yields CDR1 SGHRS and CDR2 YFSETQ. CDR3 DNA sequence: TGCGCCAGCAGCCCCGACCCGGGACTAGCGGCCTACGAGCAGTACTTC. Its translation: CASSPDPGLAAYEQYF.

CDR3 nucleotide sequence: TGTGCCAGCAGCGTAGGAATCGGTGCCGGGGAGACCCAGTACTTC. It encodes CASSVGIGAGETQYF. The chain links TRBV9 to TRBJ2-5; no definite D call. CDR1 and CDR2 (germline): SGDLS, YYNGEE. The CDR3 runs to 15 residues. V lost 0 bases and J lost 5, with 14 bases in between.

The genes are TRBV18 and TRBJ2-4; 7 bases line up with TRBD2. Germline values: CDR1 KGHSH, CDR2 LQKENI. The CDR3 has 16 amino acids. With 1 base clipped from V and 6 bases from J, the junction kept 9 bases outside the gene matches. The CDR3: CASSPQNSGGGNIQYF. The CDR3 nucleotides read TGTGCCAGCTCACCACAGAACTCGGGAGGCGGAAACATTCAGTACTTC.

The chain is built from TRBV28 and TRBJ2-7; 8 nucleotides line up with TRBD1. This CDR3 region has 15 residues. CDR1 is MDHEN, CDR2 SYDVKM, per germline. Germline trimming cut 6 bases from V and 6 bases from J; bases unmatched to any gene: 13. Written as DNA, the CDR3 is TGTGCCAGCAGAATCGCCGGGACAGGATATTCCGAGCAGTACTTC. This encodes CASRIAGTGYSEQYF.

V and J are TRBV6-1 and TRBJ1-1; no clear D. The CDR3 sequence is 16 residues long. With 3 bases removed from V and 5 bases from J, the gap between germline ends came to 19 bases. In germline, CDR1 is MNHNS, CDR2 SASEGT. The CDR3 bases are TGTGCCAGCAGTGACCGCGGCCCTATTGTAGGTACTGAAGCTTTCTTT. The encoded protein is CASSDRGPIVGTEAFF.

J is TRBJ1-2 and V is TRBV6-5, with D hard to call. Trimming left V 6 bases short and J 3 bases short, with 14 bases between. The CDR3 consists of 14 residues. Germline V gene lookup returns CDR1 MNHEY and CDR2 SVGAGI. The CDR3, as DNA: TGTGCCAGCAGACGGGGATTGGAAGACTATGGCTACACCTTC. It codes for CASRRGLEDYGYTF.

The chain combines TRBV6-5 with TRBJ1-5, with TRBD1 matching 7 bases. With V trimmed by 6 bases and J by 4 bases, 9 bases remained unmatched. The CDR3 length is 15 residues. Germline CDR1 and CDR2: MNHEY and SVGAGI. The CDR3 sequence is CASSRLVDRNQPQHF. CDR3 DNA sequence: TGTGCCAGCAGCCGTTTGGTGGACAGGAATCAGCCCCAGCATTTT.

The CDR3, as DNA: TGTGCCAGCTCACCATCGAGGGACGAGCAGTACTTC. It yields the protein CASSPSRDEQYF. The chain uses TRBV18 and TRBJ2-7, with D tentatively TRBD2 (5 bases). Germline V lookup: CDR1 KGHSH, CDR2 LQKENI. This CDR3 is 12 amino acids long. Deletions cut 2 bases from V and 5 bases from J, with 7 bases between.